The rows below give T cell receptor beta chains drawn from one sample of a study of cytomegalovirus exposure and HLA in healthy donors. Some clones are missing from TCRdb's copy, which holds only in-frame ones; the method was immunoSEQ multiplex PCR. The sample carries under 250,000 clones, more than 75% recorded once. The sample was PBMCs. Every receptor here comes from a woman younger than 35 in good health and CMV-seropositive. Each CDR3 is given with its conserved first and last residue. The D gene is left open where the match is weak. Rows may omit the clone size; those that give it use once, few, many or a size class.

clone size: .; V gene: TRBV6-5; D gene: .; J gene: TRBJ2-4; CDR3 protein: CASKAGERYIQYF; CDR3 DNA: TGTGCCAGCAAGGCAGGGGAGAGGTACATTCAGTACTTC
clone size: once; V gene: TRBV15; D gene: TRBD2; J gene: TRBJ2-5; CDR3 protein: CATSSGGVETQYF; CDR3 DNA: TGTGCCACCAGCAGTGGGGGGGTAGAGACCCAGTACTTC
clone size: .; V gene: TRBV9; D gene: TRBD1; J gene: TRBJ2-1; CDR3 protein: CASSETGVYNEQFF; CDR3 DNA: TGTGCCAGCAGCGAGACAGGGGTCTACAATGAGCAGTTCTTC
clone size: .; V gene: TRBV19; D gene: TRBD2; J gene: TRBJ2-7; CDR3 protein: CASSGLAGVYEQYF; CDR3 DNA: TGTGCCAGTAGTGGACTAGCGGGAGTCTACGAGCAGTACTTC
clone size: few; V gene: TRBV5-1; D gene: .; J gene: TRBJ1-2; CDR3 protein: CASSLDRASYGYTF; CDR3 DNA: TGCGCCAGCAGCTTGGACAGGGCCTCCTATGGCTACACCTTC
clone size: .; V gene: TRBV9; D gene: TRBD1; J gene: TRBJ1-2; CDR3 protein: CASSVRDRVNYGYTF; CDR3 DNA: TGTGCCAGCAGCGTCCGGGACAGGGTGAATTATGGCTACACCTTC
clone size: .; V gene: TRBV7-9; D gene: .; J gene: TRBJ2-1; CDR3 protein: CASSSLGAEQFF; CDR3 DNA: TGTGCCAGCAGCTCCTTAGGGGCTGAGCAGTTCTTC
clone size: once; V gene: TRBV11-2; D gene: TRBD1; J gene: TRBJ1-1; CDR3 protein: CASSGQAANTEAFF; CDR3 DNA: TGTGCCAGCTCTGGACAGGCGGCGAACACTGAAGCTTTCTTT
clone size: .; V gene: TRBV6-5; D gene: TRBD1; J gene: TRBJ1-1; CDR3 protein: CASSYSGAGGPEAFF; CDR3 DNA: TGTGCCAGCAGTTACTCGGGGGCAGGGGGGCCTGAAGCTTTCTTT
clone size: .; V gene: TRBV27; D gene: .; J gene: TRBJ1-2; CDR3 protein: CASSSAFEGASDGYTF; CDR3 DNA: TGTGCCAGCAGTTCCGCCTTCGAGGGAGCTAGCGATGGCTACACCTTC
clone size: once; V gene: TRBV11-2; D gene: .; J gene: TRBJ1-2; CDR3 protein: CASSLKQGPRDTF; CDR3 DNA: TGTGCCAGCAGCTTAAAGCAGGGGCCGCGCGACACCTTC
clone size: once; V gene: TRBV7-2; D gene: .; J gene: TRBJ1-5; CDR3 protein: CASSPFGTSNQPQHF; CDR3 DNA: TGTGCCAGCAGCCCATTCGGGACAAGCAATCAGCCCCAGCATTTT
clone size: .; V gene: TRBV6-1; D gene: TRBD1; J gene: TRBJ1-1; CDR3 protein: CASSATFTGPGGEAFF; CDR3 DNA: TGTGCCAGCAGTGCCACTTTCACAGGTCCAGGGGGTGAAGCTTTCTTT
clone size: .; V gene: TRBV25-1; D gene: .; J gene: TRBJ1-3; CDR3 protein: CASSAYLGPTGGNTIYF; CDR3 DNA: TGTGCCAGCAGTGCTTACCTCGGCCCCACGGGTGGAAACACCATATATTTT
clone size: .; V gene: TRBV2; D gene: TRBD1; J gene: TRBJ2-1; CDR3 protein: CASSEGQGVANEQFF; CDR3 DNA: TGTGCCAGCAGTGAAGGACAGGGGGTCGCCAATGAGCAGTTCTTC
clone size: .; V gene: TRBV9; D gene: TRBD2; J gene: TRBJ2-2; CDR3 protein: CASSASGQNTGELFF; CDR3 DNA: TGTGCCAGCAGCGCTAGCGGACAAAACACCGGGGAGCTGTTTTTT
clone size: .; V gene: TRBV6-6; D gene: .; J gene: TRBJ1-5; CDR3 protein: CASSPDSQPQHF; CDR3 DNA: TGTGCCAGCAGCCCCGACAGTCAGCCCCAGCATTTT
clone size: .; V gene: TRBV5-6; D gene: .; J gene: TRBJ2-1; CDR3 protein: CASSSPDRYNEQFF; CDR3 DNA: TGTGCCAGCAGCTCCCCGGACAGATACAATGAGCAGTTCTTC
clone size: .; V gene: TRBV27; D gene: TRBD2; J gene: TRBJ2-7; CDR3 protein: CASSLSGLAGGVIYEQYF; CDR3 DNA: TGTGCCAGCAGTTTATCTGGACTAGCGGGAGGTGTTATCTACGAGCAGTACTTC
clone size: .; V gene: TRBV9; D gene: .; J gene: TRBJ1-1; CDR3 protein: CASSPSQGRTEAFF; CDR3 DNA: TGTGCCAGCAGCCCCTCACAGGGCCGGACTGAAGCTTTCTTT
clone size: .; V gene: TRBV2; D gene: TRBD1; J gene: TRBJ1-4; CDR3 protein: CASTTGTGNEKLFF; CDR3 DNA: TGTGCCAGCACCACCGGGACAGGGAATGAAAAACTGTTTTTT
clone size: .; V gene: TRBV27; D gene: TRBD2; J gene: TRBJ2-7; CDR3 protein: CASSYKGVSASGTRPYEQYF; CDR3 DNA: TGTGCCAGCAGTTATAAGGGGGTGTCGGCTAGCGGGACTCGGCCCTACGAGCAGTACTTC